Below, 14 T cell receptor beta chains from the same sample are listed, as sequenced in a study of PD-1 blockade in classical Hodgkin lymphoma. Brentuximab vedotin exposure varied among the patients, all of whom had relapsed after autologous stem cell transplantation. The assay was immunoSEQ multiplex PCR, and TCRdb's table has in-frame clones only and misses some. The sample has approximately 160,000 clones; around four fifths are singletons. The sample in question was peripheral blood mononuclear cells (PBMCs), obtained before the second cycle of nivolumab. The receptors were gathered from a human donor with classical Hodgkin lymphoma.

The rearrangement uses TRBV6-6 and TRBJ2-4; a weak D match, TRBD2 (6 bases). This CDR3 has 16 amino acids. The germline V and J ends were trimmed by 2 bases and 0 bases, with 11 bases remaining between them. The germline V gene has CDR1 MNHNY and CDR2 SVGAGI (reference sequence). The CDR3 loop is CASSYGGYLAKNIQYF. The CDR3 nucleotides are TGTGCCAGCAGTTACGGGGGGTATCTAGCCAAAAACATTCAGTACTTC.

The CDR3 sequence is CASSRDHQETQYF. Here the CDR3 DNA reads TGTGCCAGCAGCCGGGACCACCAAGAGACCCAGTACTTC. V gene TRBV7-2 combines with J gene TRBJ2-5; D could derive from TRBD1 or TRBD2 (5 bases each). Per germline, CDR1 SGHTA and CDR2 FQGNSA. The CDR3 contains 13 residues. With 5 bases removed from V and 0 bases from J, the gap between germline ends came to 7 bases.

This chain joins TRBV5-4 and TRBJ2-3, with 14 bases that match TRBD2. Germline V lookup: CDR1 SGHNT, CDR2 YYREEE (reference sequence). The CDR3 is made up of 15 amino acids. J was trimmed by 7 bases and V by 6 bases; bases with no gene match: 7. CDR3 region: CASTSGLAGVNTQYF. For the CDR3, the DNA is TGTGCCAGCACCTCGGGACTAGCGGGAGTGAATACGCAGTATTTT.

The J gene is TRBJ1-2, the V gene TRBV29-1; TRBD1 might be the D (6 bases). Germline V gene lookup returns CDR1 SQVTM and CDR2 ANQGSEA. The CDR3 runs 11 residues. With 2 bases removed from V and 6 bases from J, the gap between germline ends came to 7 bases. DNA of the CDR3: TGCAGCGTTGAAAGGGGGGATGGCTACACCTTC. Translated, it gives CSVERGDGYTF. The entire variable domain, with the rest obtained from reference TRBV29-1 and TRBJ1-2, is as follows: SAVISQKPSRDICQRGTSLTIQCQVDSQVTMMFWYRQQPGQSLTLIATANQGSEATYESGFVIDKFPISRPNLTFSTLTVSNMSPEDSSIYLCSVERGDGYTFGSGTRLTVV.

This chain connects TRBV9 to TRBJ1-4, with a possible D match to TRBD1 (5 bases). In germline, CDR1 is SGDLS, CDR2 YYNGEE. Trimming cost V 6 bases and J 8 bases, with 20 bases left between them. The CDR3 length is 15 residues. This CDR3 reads CASTPSGAGGEKLFF. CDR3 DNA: TGTGCCAGCACCCCCAGTGGGGCAGGTGGAGAAAAACTGTTTTTT.

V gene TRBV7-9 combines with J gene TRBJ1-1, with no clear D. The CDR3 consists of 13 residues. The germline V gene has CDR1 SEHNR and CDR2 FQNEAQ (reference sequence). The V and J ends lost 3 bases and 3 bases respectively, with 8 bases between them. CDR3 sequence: CASSFEGYTEAFF. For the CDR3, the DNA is TGTGCCAGCAGCTTCGAGGGTTACACTGAAGCTTTCTTT.

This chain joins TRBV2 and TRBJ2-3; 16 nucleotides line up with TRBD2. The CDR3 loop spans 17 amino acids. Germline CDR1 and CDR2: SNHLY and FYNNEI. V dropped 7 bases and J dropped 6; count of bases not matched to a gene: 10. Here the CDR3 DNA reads TGTGCCAGCACCGACTGGGGACTAGCGGGAGGGTTGGATACGCAGTATTTT. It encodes CASTDWGLAGGLDTQYF.

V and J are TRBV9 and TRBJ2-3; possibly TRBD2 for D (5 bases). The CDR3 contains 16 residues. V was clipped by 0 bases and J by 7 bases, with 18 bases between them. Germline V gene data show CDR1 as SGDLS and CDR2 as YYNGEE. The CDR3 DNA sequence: TGTGCCAGCAGCGTAGATTTCCCCCCAGCCGGGAATACGCAGTATTTT. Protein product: CASSVDFPPAGNTQYF.

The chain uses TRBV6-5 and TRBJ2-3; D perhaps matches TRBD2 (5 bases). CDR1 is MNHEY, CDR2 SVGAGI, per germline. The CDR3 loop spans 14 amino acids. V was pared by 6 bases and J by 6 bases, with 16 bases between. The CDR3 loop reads CASSQDGVADTQYF. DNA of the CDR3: TGTGCCAGCAGCCAGGACGGGGTCGCGGATACGCAGTATTTT.

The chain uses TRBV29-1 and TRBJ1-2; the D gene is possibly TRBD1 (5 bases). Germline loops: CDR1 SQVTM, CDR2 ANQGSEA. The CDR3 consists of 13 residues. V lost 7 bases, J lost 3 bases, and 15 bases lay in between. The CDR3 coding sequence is TGCAGCGCGGGGCAGGCGGGTTACTATGGCTACACCTTC. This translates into CSAGQAGYYGYTF.

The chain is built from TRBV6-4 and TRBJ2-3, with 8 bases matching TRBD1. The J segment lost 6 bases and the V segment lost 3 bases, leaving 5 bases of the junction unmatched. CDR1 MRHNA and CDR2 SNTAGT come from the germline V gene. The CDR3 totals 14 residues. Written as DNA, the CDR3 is TGTGCCAGCAGTGAACAGGGGGTTACGGATACGCAGTATTTT. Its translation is CASSEQGVTDTQYF.

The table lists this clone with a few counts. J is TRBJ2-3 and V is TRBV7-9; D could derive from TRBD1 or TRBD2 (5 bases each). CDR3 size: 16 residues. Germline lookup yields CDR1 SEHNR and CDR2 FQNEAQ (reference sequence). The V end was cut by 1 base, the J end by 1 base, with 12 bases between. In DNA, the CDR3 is TGTGCCAGCAGCTTAGGTTCTGGGGACGGCACAGATACGCAGTATTTT. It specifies CASSLGSGDGTDTQYF.

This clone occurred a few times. The CDR3 loop reads CASRSRSQGAIGNTIYF. The CDR3, as DNA: TGTGCCAGCCGTTCTAGGAGTCAGGGGGCGATCGGAAACACCATATATTTT. The rearrangement joins TRBV27 to TRBJ1-3; 8 bases map to TRBD1. CDR3 length: 17 residues. V lost 8 bases to trimming and J lost 4 bases; unmatched junction nucleotides: 16. Germline lookup yields CDR1 MNHEY and CDR2 SMNVEV (reference sequence).

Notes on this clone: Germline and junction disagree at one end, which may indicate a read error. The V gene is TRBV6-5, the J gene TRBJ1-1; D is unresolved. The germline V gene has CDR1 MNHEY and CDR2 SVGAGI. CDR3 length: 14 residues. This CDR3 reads CAISDTEMNTEAFF. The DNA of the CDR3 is TGTGCCATCAGTGATACAGAGATGAACACTGAAGCTTTCTTT.